Below, one T cell receptor beta chain is given with its context. What it binds is unknown. This sample stems from a study of T cell responses to AZD1222 COVID-19 vaccine. Overall study results and limits: Spike-specific TCR breadth and depth both grew after two AZD1222 doses. White British donors predominated, females outnumbered males, and clonal diversity was possibly underestimated.

Method: immunoSEQ multiplex PCR; TCRdb's copy keeps in-frame clones and lacks some. The profile shows under 80,000 clones, about 91% of them singletons. Per the germline V gene, CDR1 is MDHEN and CDR2 is SYDVKM. The CDR3 totals 15 residues. The V gene lost 11 bases and the J gene lost 1 base, with 18 bases spanning the gap. The sequence was collected from an adult in good health. Sample: peripheral blood, taken on day 0 of AZD1222 vaccination. V gene TRBV28 combines with J gene TRBJ1-5; D not certain. The CDR3 sequence: CAGSPTLGSNQPQHF. The CDR3 DNA reads TGTGCCGGGTCTCCTACGTTGGGCAGCAATCAGCCCCAGCATTTT.